The sample holds a few counts of the clone carrying this TCR beta chain. The data derive from a study of shared clonotypes between healthy human individuals. Data came from immunoSEQ multiplex PCR; TCRdb stores just in-frame clones and leaves some out. The profile shows hundreds of thousands of clones, 60% to 75% of them singletons. This CDR3 contains 17 residues. Deletions cut 3 bases from V and 0 bases from J, with 15 bases between. The germline V gene has CDR1 MNHEY and CDR2 SMNVEV (reference sequence). It was into CD45RA+ naive and CD45RA-negative memory subsets that the CD4+ cells were split. The clonotype originates from a woman aged 30 to 39 in good health. The sample comprised memory CD4+ T cells sorted from blood. The subset: CD45RA-negative fraction. The J gene is TRBJ1-5, the V gene TRBV27; possibly TRBD1 for D (6 bases). The CDR3 here is CASSLSGDLYSNQPQHF. DNA for the CDR3: TGTGCCAGCAGTTTGTCAGGGGACCTATATAGCAATCAGCCCCAGCATTTT.